This passage covers 7 T cell receptor beta chains from one sample sequenced in a study of PD-1 blockade in classical Hodgkin lymphoma. Time point given: cycle 4 day 1 (C4D1), after five to seven weeks of nivolumab. Patients all relapsed after autologous stem cell transplantation, and there was variation in brentuximab vedotin exposure. Clones were read by immunoSEQ multiplex PCR, and TCRdb kept only the in-frame ones, dropping some. The table includes about 6,700 clones, around three quarters detected once. The material was peripheral blood mononuclear cells (PBMCs), obtained before the fourth cycle of nivolumab. These receptors all come from a human donor with classical Hodgkin lymphoma.

Here the CDR3 reads CASSLGSSTDTQYF. CDR3 DNA sequence: TGTGCCAGCAGTTTGGGCAGTAGCACAGATACGCAGTATTTT. The chain couples TRBV28 to TRBJ2-3; D ambiguous. CDR3 length equals 14 residues. With 3 bases removed from V and 0 bases from J, the gap between germline ends came to 7 bases. CDR1 and CDR2 (germline): MDHEN, SYDVKM.

This clone was seen just once. The sample contains more than one DNA sequence encoding this CDR3. The rearrangement uses TRBV19 and TRBJ1-1, with TRBD1 as a possible D gene (6 bases). Germline loops: CDR1 LNHDA, CDR2 SQIVND (reference sequence). Between the trimmed V and J ends, which lost 6 bases and 1 base, there was a span of 9 bases. This CDR3 region has 13 residues. The CDR3 loop reads CASRTTGNTEAFF. The CDR3 nucleotides read TGTGCCAGTAGGACGACAGGGAACACTGAAGCTTTCTTT.

V usage is TRBV14 and J usage is TRBJ1-2, with D unresolved. CDR1 is SGHDN and CDR2 is FVKESK in the germline V gene. Between the trimmed V and J ends, which lost 0 bases and 1 base, there was a span of 6 bases. The CDR3 has 14 amino acids. Written as DNA, the CDR3 is TGTGCCAGCAGCCAAGATGACGGTAACTATGGCTACACCTTC. Translated: CASSQDDGNYGYTF. Filled out from reference TRBV14 and TRBJ1-2, the complete variable domain reads EAGVTQFPSHSVIEKGQTVTLRCDPISGHDNLYWYRRVMGKEIKFLLHFVKESKQDESGMPNNRFLAERTGGTYSTLKVQPAELEDSGVYFCASSQDDGNYGYTFGSGTRLTVV.

This chain connects TRBV11-2 to TRBJ2-3; D unresolved. The CDR3 extends over 16 amino acids. Trimming removed 5 bases at V and 0 bases at J, with 15 bases between. CDR1 and CDR2 (germline): SGHAT, FQNNGV. CDR3 in amino acids: CASSPLGGSSTDTQYF. The CDR3 nucleotides are TGTGCCAGCAGCCCATTAGGTGGATCTAGCACAGATACGCAGTATTTT.

The chain employs TRBV5-4 and TRBJ1-2, with D perhaps TRBD1 (6 bases). The CDR3 is made up of 16 amino acids. Germline CDR1 reads SGHNT; CDR2 reads YYREEE (reference sequence). V lost 9 bases and J 0 bases, leaving 21 bases between the germline ends. The CDR3 here is CATEGGASGSNYGYTF. The CDR3 DNA reads as TGTGCCACCGAAGGGGGGGCCAGTGGATCTAACTATGGCTACACCTTC.

The chain joins TRBV5-5 to TRBJ1-4; D uncertain. V lost 0 bases and J 6 bases, leaving 9 bases between the germline ends. Germline CDR1 reads SGHKS; CDR2 reads YYEKEE (reference sequence). The CDR3 is 14 residues long. CDR3 loop: CASSLEVNDEKLFF. CDR3 sequence (DNA): TGTGCCAGCAGCTTGGAAGTTAATGATGAAAAACTGTTTTTT.

This chain connects TRBV9 to TRBJ1-3; 7 bases line up with TRBD1. CDR1 and CDR2 from the germline V gene are SGDLS and YYNGEE. J was trimmed by 4 bases and V by 2 bases; bases with no gene match: 9. The length of the CDR3 is 16 residues. CDR3 in amino acids: CASSVLTGVGGNTIYF. CDR3 nucleotide sequence: TGTGCCAGCAGCGTCCTAACAGGGGTAGGGGGAAACACCATATATTTT.